Each of the 16 T cell receptor beta chains below was sequenced from the same sample in a study of breast tumors, draining lymph nodes, adjacent tissues. Samples came from axillary lymph nodes draining the breast cancer. A single record per CDR3 protein comes from TCRdb applying MiXCR to the multiplex PCR reads. Of roughly 86,000 distinct CDR3 sequences listed, approximately 19% are singletons. Source material: axillary lymph node tissue. Receptors were obtained from a female donor with breast cancer. Some clones in this sample may be carry-over from other donors' samples.

This clonotype was counted at least ten times. J is TRBJ2-1 and V is TRBV11-2; 8 bases line up with TRBD2. The V gene end was trimmed by 0 bases and the J gene end by 14 bases; junction bases not matched to a gene: 6. This CDR3 comprises 13 residues. The V gene's germline CDR1 is SGHAT and CDR2 FQNNGV. The CDR3, as DNA: TGTGCCAGCAGCTTAGATTGGGGGACTAGTGAGTTCTTC. Its protein product is CASSLDWGTSEFF. The full variable domain, completed using reference TRBV11-2 and TRBJ2-1, is EAGVAQSPRYKIIEKRQSVAFWCNPISGHATLYWYQQILGQGPKLLIQFQNNGVVDDSQLPKDRFSAERLKGVDSTLKIQPAKLEDSAVYLCASSLDWGTSEFFGPGTRLTVL.

Remarks on this clonotype: This could be a read error, since a much larger clone is one nucleotide away. The gene calls are TRBV14 and TRBJ2-7; tentatively, D is TRBD1 (6 bases). This CDR3 is 15 amino acids long. V shed 4 bases and J shed 4 bases, with 17 bases lying between them. Germline CDR1 SGHDN, CDR2 FVKESK. CDR3 protein: CASSRDRVRGYEQYF. The DNA for the CDR3 is TGTGCCAGCAGCCGGGACCGGGTCAGGGGTTACGAGCAGTACTTC. The whole variable domain, filled in from reference TRBV14 and TRBJ2-7, reads EAGVTQFPSHSVIEKGQTVTLRCDPISGHDNLYWYRRVMGKEIKFLLHFVKESKQDESGMPNNRFLAERTGGTYSTLKVQPAELEDSGVYFCASSRDRVRGYEQYFGPGTRLTVT.

This clonotype was picked up many times. This chain uses TRBV11-3 with TRBJ1-2, with D possibly matching TRBD1 (5 bases). This CDR3 comprises 11 residues. Germline CDR1 and CDR2: SGHNT and YENEEA. V was shortened by 9 bases and J by 2 bases, with 7 bases between the two germline ends. The CDR3 here is CASGDNYGYTF. CDR3 in DNA: TGTGCCAGTGGGGACAACTATGGCTACACCTTC.

The sample holds many counts of this clonotype. The J gene is TRBJ1-2, the V gene TRBV10-1; no firm D call. The CDR3 has 13 residues. Germline CDR1 is WNHNN and CDR2 is SYGVQD (reference sequence). Trimming took 0 bases from V and 6 from J, leaving 8 bases between them. The CDR3 region is CASSESVVNGYTF. Here the CDR3 DNA reads TGCGCCAGCAGTGAGTCGGTAGTGAATGGCTACACCTTC.

The sample holds many counts of this clonotype. V and J are TRBV2 and TRBJ2-7; D is unclear. Germline values: CDR1 SNHLY, CDR2 FYNNEI. There are 17 residues in the CDR3. Trimming removed 4 bases at V and 3 bases at J, with 22 bases between. The CDR3 spells CASSVLSGHSTNYEQYF. In DNA, the CDR3 is TGTGCCAGCAGTGTATTGTCGGGCCACAGCACGAACTACGAGCAGTACTTC. Using reference TRBV2 and TRBJ2-7 for the parts outside the CDR3, the full variable domain is EPEVTQTPSHQVTQMGQEVILRCVPISNHLYFYWYRQILGQKVEFLVSFYNNEISEKSEIFDDQFSVERPDGSNFTLKIRSTKLEDSAMYFCASSVLSGHSTNYEQYFGPGTRLTVT.

This clonotype appeared many times. This sequence joins TRBV6-6 and TRBJ1-6, with D tentatively TRBD1 (6 bases). Trimming left V 5 bases short and J 7 bases short, with 21 bases between. The CDR3 consists of 17 residues. Germline CDR1 reads MNHNY; CDR2 reads SVGAGI (reference sequence). The CDR3 loop is CASSRRGYRAQNSPLHF. CDR3 DNA sequence: TGTGCCAGCAGTCGTCGGGGGTACAGGGCACAAAATTCACCCCTCCACTTT.

This clonotype occurred many times. V and J are TRBV7-2 and TRBJ1-5; D is possibly TRBD1 (6 bases). CDR3 length: 15 residues. Germline V gene data show CDR1 as SGHTA and CDR2 as FQGNSA. V was cut by 4 bases and J by 3 bases, with 13 bases left in between. CDR3 DNA sequence: TGTGCCAGCAGCTGGGGGGGGGGCTACAATCAGCCCCAGCATTTT. Translating it yields CASSWGGGYNQPQHF.

This clonotype was recorded many times. This sequence joins TRBV15 and TRBJ2-7; TRBD1 agrees at 9 bases. The V and J ends lost 4 bases and 3 bases, in that order; junction bases with no gene match: 1. Germline CDR1 is LNHNV and CDR2 is YYDKDF (reference sequence). This CDR3 comprises 13 residues. The CDR3 DNA follows: TGTGCCACCAGCAAGACAGGGGGCTACGAGCAGTACTTC. Translation: CATSKTGGYEQYF.

V gene TRBV28 combines with J gene TRBJ1-5; 10 bases agree with TRBD1. The CDR3 sequence is 15 residues long. Per germline, CDR1 MDHEN and CDR2 SYDVKM. Trimming removed 5 bases from V and 6 bases from J; junction bases left unmatched: 7. Here the CDR3 DNA reads TGTGCCAGCAGTGTCCCCGGGACAGGGGTTCAGCCCCAGCATTTT. Its translation: CASSVPGTGVQPQHF.

This chain joins TRBV27 and TRBJ2-7; possibly TRBD1 for D (6 bases). This CDR3 has 16 residues. V lost 2 bases and J lost 5, with 19 bases in between. The germline gives CDR1 MNHEY, CDR2 SMNVEV (reference sequence). CDR3 nucleotides: TGTGCCAGCAGTTTAAAACCGGGACACCATTTCCACGAGCAGTACTTC. This gives the protein CASSLKPGHHFHEQYF.

This clonotype was recorded many times. The rearrangement uses TRBV20-1 and TRBJ1-5; D uncertain. CDR1 DFQATT and CDR2 SNEGSKA come from the germline V gene (reference sequence). V gave up 5 bases and J gave up 0 bases, with 8 bases separating them. This CDR3 contains 13 residues. CDR3 nucleotide sequence: TGCAGTGCTGGGCAAGCTAGCAATCAGCCCCAGCATTTT. It is translated as CSAGQASNQPQHF.

This sequence joins TRBV9 and TRBJ2-5, with 12 bases identical to TRBD2. Germline CDR1 and CDR2: SGDLS and YYNGEE. The CDR3 extends over 18 amino acids. The ends lost 4 bases at V and 2 bases at J; junction bases unmatched: 12. The CDR3 is CASSPYVASGRVQETQYF. In DNA form, the CDR3 reads TGTGCCAGCAGCCCGTATGTGGCTAGCGGGAGGGTACAAGAGACCCAGTACTTC.

On this clonotype: Lacking the conserved final phenylalanine or tryptophan, this CDR3 likely reflects a read error. V is TRBV5-1 and J is TRBJ2-7, with D perhaps TRBD2 (6 bases). CDR1 and CDR2 from the germline V gene are SGHRS and YFSETQ. This CDR3 has 15 amino acids. V lost 2 bases and J 0 bases, leaving 12 bases between the germline ends. The CDR3 coding sequence is TGCGCCAGCAGCTTACCCGGGACTGGCTCCTACGAGCAGTACCTC. This codes for CASSLPGTGSYEQYL.

V is TRBV6-6 and J is TRBJ2-1; possibly TRBD1 or TRBD2 for D (6 bases each). The length of the CDR3 is 13 residues. The germline gives CDR1 MNHNY, CDR2 SVGAGI (reference sequence). The V end lost 8 bases, the J end lost 6 bases, and 14 bases lay between the germline ends. The CDR3 DNA reads as TGTGCCAGCGAAGGGGGGCTAGTCAATGAGCAGTTCTTC. It encodes CASEGGLVNEQFF.

V and J are TRBV3-1 and TRBJ1-4; 7 bases agree with TRBD1. The germline gives CDR1 LGHDT, CDR2 YNNKEL (reference sequence). The trim removed 3 bases at V and 6 bases at J, leaving 7 bases unmatched. The CDR3 loop spans 15 amino acids. CDR3 protein: CASSQVRGLDEKLFF. CDR3 coding DNA: TGTGCCAGCAGCCAGGTCAGGGGGTTAGATGAAAAACTGTTTTTT. Complete variable domain (other parts from reference TRBV3-1 and TRBJ1-4): DTAVSQTPKYLVTQMGNDKSIKCEQNLGHDTMYWYKQDSKKFLKIMFSYNNKELIINETVPNRFSPKSPDKAHLNLHINSLELGDSAVYFCASSQVRGLDEKLFFGSGTQLSVL.

This clonotype came up many times. The chain combines TRBV5-8 with TRBJ1-2; a possible D gene is TRBD1 (6 bases). The CDR3 is made up of 18 amino acids. Trimming removed 10 bases from V and 4 bases from J, with 32 bases in between. Per the germline V gene, CDR1 is SGHTS and CDR2 is YDEGEE. The CDR3 nucleotides read TGTGCCGCGAGGGCGTTAACCTCCGGCCTGACAGGTCCCTATGGCTACACCTTC. This sequence encodes CAARALTSGLTGPYGYTF.